A single sample gave rise to the 2 T cell receptor beta chains below, sequenced in a study of blood T cell repertoires in COVID-19 (dated by TCRdb to the early 2020s). Library construction relied on the immunoSEQ multiplex PCR assay. TCRdb carries this immuneACCESS record with in-frame sequences only. Its versions omit some clonotypes, under half of them owing to an unresolved V gene in the studies checked, with the rest unexplained. In all, the sample holds 390,000 or so clones, and around 90% of those were seen once. The ten most abundant clones make up around 7% of the sample. The source material was peripheral blood. These receptors were collected from a man in his late teens or twenties with active or convalescent COVID-19.

The chain joins TRBV11-2 to TRBJ2-7, with 12 positions matching TRBD2. J was trimmed by 0 bases and V by 2 bases; bases with no gene match: 5. CDR3 length equals 17 residues. The germline CDR1 and CDR2 sequences are SGHAT and FQNNGV. In DNA, the CDR3 is TGTGCCAGCAGCTTAAGCCTAGCGGGGGGGCCCTCCTACGAGCAGTACTTC. Protein product: CASSLSLAGGPSYEQYF.

This chain connects TRBV6-5 to TRBJ2-5, with a tentative D call TRBD1 (5 bases). V was pared by 10 bases and J by 0 bases, with 18 bases between. This CDR3 is 15 amino acids long. Germline CDR1 MNHEY, CDR2 SVGAGI. This CDR3 reads CATRRDSSYQETQYF. The DNA of the CDR3 is TGTGCCACCCGTCGAGACAGCTCTTACCAAGAGACCCAGTACTTC.